The 19 T cell receptor beta chains below all came from one sample that was sequenced in a study of shared clonotypes between healthy human individuals. Measured with immunoSEQ multiplex PCR; TCRdb has only the in-frame clones, and not every one. In the table there are under 600,000 clones, about 96% of which are singletons. The sequenced material came from naive CD4+ T cells sorted from blood. Sample subset: CD45RA+ positively selected. The receptors were gathered from a woman in her 30s in good health.

The gene calls are TRBV7-8 and TRBJ2-3; D is possibly TRBD1 (6 bases). The ends were cut back, 0 bases at V and 3 bases at J, with 10 bases in the middle. The CDR3 is made up of 15 amino acids. Germline lookup yields CDR1 SGHVS and CDR2 FQNEAQ. DNA of the CDR3: TGTGCCAGCAGCTTAGCTAGCAGGGGAACAGATACGCAGTATTTT. It translates to CASSLASRGTDTQYF.

V gene TRBV7-8 combines with J gene TRBJ2-7, with 7 bases fitting TRBD1. V gave up 2 bases and J gave up 4 bases; unmatched junction bases: 14. Germline V gene lookup returns CDR1 SGHVS and CDR2 FQNEAQ. This CDR3 region has 17 residues. The CDR3 region has the DNA TGTGCCAGCAGCTTACCCTTGTCGGGACAGAGTTCGTACGAGCAGTACTTC. Translated: CASSLPLSGQSSYEQYF.

The chain combines TRBV19 with TRBJ2-6; no reliable D call. Per germline, CDR1 LNHDA and CDR2 SQIVND (reference sequence). The ends were cut back, 3 bases at V and 0 bases at J, with 9 bases in the middle. The CDR3 consists of 16 residues. The CDR3 loop is CASSIEAGSGANVLTF. CDR3 coding DNA: TGTGCCAGTAGTATCGAGGCCGGCTCTGGGGCCAACGTCCTGACTTTC.

As for this clone: Sequence at one end of the junction differs from germline and may be a read error. The chain joins TRBV28 to TRBJ2-7; tentatively, D is TRBD1 (6 bases). Germline V gene sequence: CDR1 MDHEN, CDR2 SYDVKM. This CDR3 contains 11 residues. CDR3 nucleotide sequence: TGTGCCAGCAGTTCCAGCACAGGGACCCACTTC. Its protein is CASSSSTGTHF.

This clone was found once. The chain uses TRBV27 and TRBJ2-3, with 11 bases matching TRBD2. CDR3 length: 19 residues. After removal of 2 bases from V and 1 base from J, the junction contained 11 bases not matched to a gene. Per the germline V gene, CDR1 is MNHEY and CDR2 is SMNVEV (reference sequence). The CDR3 spells CASSLKGTSGSVRTDTQYF. The CDR3 DNA reads TGTGCCAGCAGTTTAAAAGGGACTAGCGGATCGGTTCGCACAGATACGCAGTATTTT.

The V call is TRBV5-1, the J call TRBJ2-7; 7 bases line up with TRBD2. CDR1 and CDR2 from the germline V gene are SGHRS and YFSETQ. V gave up 6 bases and J gave up 3 bases; unmatched junction bases: 0. This CDR3 region has 11 residues. The CDR3 DNA follows: TGCGCCAGCACTAGCGGCTACGAGCAGTACTTC. Translation: CASTSGYEQYF.

This chain joins TRBV29-1 and TRBJ1-1; 9 positions match TRBD1. The CDR3 length is 14 residues. V shed 3 bases, J shed 0 bases, and the junction held 2 bases outside the gene matches. Per the germline V gene, CDR1 is SQVTM and CDR2 is ANQGSEA. CDR3 in DNA: TGCAGCGTTGATGGACAGGGGATGAACACTGAAGCTTTCTTT. Protein product: CSVDGQGMNTEAFF.

The chain is built from TRBV7-2 and TRBJ1-2; perhaps TRBD1 as D (5 bases). Trimming pared 5 bases from V and 4 bases from J, leaving 14 bases between. The CDR3 has 14 residues. CDR1 is SGHTA and CDR2 is FQGNSA in the germline V gene. The CDR3 DNA follows: TGTGCCAGCAGCCTAACAGGCGAAACCTATGGCTACACCTTC. Its translation is CASSLTGETYGYTF.

V usage is TRBV9 and J usage is TRBJ2-7; 7 bases agree with TRBD2. Unmatched junction bases numbered 9, after V lost 0 bases and J lost 0 bases. This CDR3 has 17 residues. Germline V gene data show CDR1 as SGDLS and CDR2 as YYNGEE. The CDR3: CASSVGPSGALSYEQYF. CDR3 sequence (DNA): TGTGCCAGCAGCGTAGGTCCTAGCGGAGCCCTCTCCTACGAGCAGTACTTC.

This chain connects TRBV19 to TRBJ1-4; no clear D. Trimming took off 8 bases at V and 5 bases at J, with 15 bases between the two ends. Germline loops: CDR1 LNHDA, CDR2 SQIVND (reference sequence). This CDR3 region has 14 residues. The chain's CDR3 is CASEGRKVNEKLFF. For the CDR3, the DNA is TGTGCCAGTGAAGGACGGAAAGTCAATGAAAAACTGTTTTTT.

This clone was observed once. The CDR3 loop is CASSQDRPTQREGRYEQYF. The CDR3 DNA reads as TGTGCCAGCAGCCAAGACCGACCGACTCAGCGGGAGGGCCGCTACGAGCAGTACTTC. This chain uses TRBV4-2 with TRBJ2-5; 10 bases agree with TRBD2. The J call could be wrong; TRBJ2-7 is a better fit for the DNA end. Per the germline V gene, CDR1 is LGHNA and CDR2 is YNFKEQ. This CDR3 region has 19 residues.

Here the CDR3 reads CASSQDSTSGRAFSSYNEQFF. The DNA for the CDR3 is TGCGCCAGCAGCCAAGATTCGACTAGCGGGAGGGCCTTTTCTTCCTACAATGAGCAGTTCTTC. The V call is TRBV4-1, the J call TRBJ2-1, with 14 bases that match TRBD2. The V gene end was trimmed by 0 bases and the J gene end by 1 base; junction bases not matched to a gene: 11. Per germline, CDR1 MGHRA and CDR2 YSYEKL. The CDR3 has 21 amino acids.

This clone has just one count. The CDR3 DNA reads TGTGCCAGCGTCTACCGAATGGGGGCGTCGGGCACCGGGGAGCTGTTTTTT. Its protein product is CASVYRMGASGTGELFF. The chain recombines TRBV27 with TRBJ2-2, with D tentatively TRBD1 (6 bases). Germline V CDR1 and CDR2: MNHEY, SMNVEV (reference sequence). The CDR3 is 17 residues long. Trimming removed 8 bases from V and 4 bases from J, with 23 bases in between.

V gene TRBV28 combines with J gene TRBJ1-5; the match to TRBD1 covers 7 bases. Germline CDR1 is MDHEN and CDR2 is SYDVKM. Losses at the gene ends were 3 bases for V and 1 base for J; bases not matched to a gene: 6. The CDR3 contains 16 residues. CDR3 sequence (DNA): TGTGCCAGCAGTTTTAACAGGGGCGGAAGCAATCAGCCCCAGCATTTT. It codes for CASSFNRGGSNQPQHF.

This sequence joins TRBV7-2 and TRBJ2-3; TRBD2 aligns across 9 bases. V dropped 2 bases and J dropped 5; count of bases not matched to a gene: 5. Germline CDR1 and CDR2: SGHTA and FQGNSA. The CDR3 is 15 residues long. The CDR3 DNA follows: TGTGCCAGCAGCTTATCGGCGGGAGGGCTAGATACGCAGTATTTT. It is translated as CASSLSAGGLDTQYF.

This chain joins TRBV21-1 and TRBJ2-5; the table's D call, TRBD1, has no DNA check behind it. TRBV21-1 is recorded as a pseudogene. CDR3 size: 19 residues. CDR3 in amino acids: CASSKTLSNNDRVGETQYF. In DNA form, the CDR3 reads TGTGCCAGCAGCAAAACCTTATCAAACAATGACAGGGTGGGGGAGACCCAGTACTTC.

This rearrangement joins TRBV7-9 to TRBJ2-5; 8 bases align to TRBD1. The germline V gene encodes CDR1 SEHNR and CDR2 FQNEAQ (reference sequence). The CDR3 contains 16 residues. Losses at the gene ends were 4 bases for V and 5 bases for J; bases not matched to a gene: 12. Written as DNA, the CDR3 is TGTGCCAGCAGCTCCCGGCAGACAGGGGTTGTTGAGACCCAGTACTTC. This gives the protein CASSSRQTGVVETQYF.

V and J are TRBV5-4 and TRBJ2-2; 7 positions agree with TRBD1. Germline V gives CDR1 SGHNT, CDR2 YYREEE (reference sequence). This CDR3 is 16 amino acids long. The V segment lost 4 bases and the J segment 4 bases; nucleotides outside the gene matches: 10. The DNA of the CDR3 is TGTGCCAGCAGCCCGAGACAGGGAGCGAGCACCGGGGAGCTGTTTTTT. This codes for CASSPRQGASTGELFF.

The chain combines TRBV2 with TRBJ2-7; 8 bases agree with TRBD1. There are 14 residues in the CDR3. CDR1 is SNHLY and CDR2 is FYNNEI in the germline V gene. V lost 7 bases, J lost 3 bases, and 8 bases stayed unmatched. The CDR3 DNA sequence: TGTGCCAGCAAACGGGACAGGAGCCTCTACGAGCAGTACTTC. Translation: CASKRDRSLYEQYF. Full variable domain (remainder filled in from reference TRBV2 and TRBJ2-7): EPEVTQTPSHQVTQMGQEVILRCVPISNHLYFYWYRQILGQKVEFLVSFYNNEISEKSEIFDDQFSVERPDGSNFTLKIRSTKLEDSAMYFCASKRDRSLYEQYFGPGTRLTVT.